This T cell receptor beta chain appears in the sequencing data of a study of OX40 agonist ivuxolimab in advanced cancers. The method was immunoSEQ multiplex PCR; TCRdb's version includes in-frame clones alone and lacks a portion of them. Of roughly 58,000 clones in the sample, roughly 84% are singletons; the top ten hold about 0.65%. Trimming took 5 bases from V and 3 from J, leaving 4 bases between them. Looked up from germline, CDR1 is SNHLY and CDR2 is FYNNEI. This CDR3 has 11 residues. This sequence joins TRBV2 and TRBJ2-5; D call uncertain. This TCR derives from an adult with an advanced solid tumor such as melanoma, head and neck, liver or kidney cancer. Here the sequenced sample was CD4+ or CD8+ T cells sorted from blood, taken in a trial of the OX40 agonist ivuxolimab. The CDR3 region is CASSPKETQYF. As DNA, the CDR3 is TGTGCCAGCAGTCCCAAAGAGACCCAGTACTTC.